A selection of T cell receptor beta chains follows, all from one sample in a study of CD8 T cells in ankylosing spondylitis. TCRdb reprocessed the 5' RACE reads with MiXCR, giving one entry per CDR3 protein. This sample carries about 360,000 distinct CDR3 sequences, 20% of them seen once, and the ten largest clones take 13%. The sequenced sample consisted of blood, either unsorted or a sorted T cell fraction (not recorded which). These receptors all stem from a male donor with ankylosing spondylitis or in good health (not recorded which). CDR3s include the opening cysteine and the closing phenylalanine or tryptophan. D genes are given only for firm matches. Size is stated for part of the rows, as once, few or many counts, or as a class when the clone is expanded.

size: -; V: TRBV7-2; D: -; J: TRBJ2-1; DNA: TGTGCCAGCAGCTTAGTCCCAGGGAGTTATGAGCAGTTCTTC; CDR3: CASSLVPGSYEQFF
size: -; V: TRBV12-3/TRBV12-4; D: -; J: TRBJ2-7; DNA: TGTGCCAGCGTGGGGAAGGGGGGGGCGCGCCCCTACGAGCAGTACTTC; CDR3: CASVGKGGARPYEQYF
size: -; V: TRBV3-1; D: -; J: TRBJ2-7; DNA: TGTGCCAGCAGCCACGGGGACACCTACGAGCAGTACTTC; CDR3: CASSHGDTYEQYF
size: many; V: TRBV28; D: -; J: TRBJ2-7; DNA: TGTGCCAGCAGTTTAAAGGTCAGCTCCTACGAGCAGTACTTC; CDR3: CASSLKVSSYEQYF
size: -; V: TRBV18; D: -; J: TRBJ1-6; DNA: TGTGCCAGCTCACCCGGGGATAATTCACCCCTCCACTTT; CDR3: CASSPGDNSPLHF
size: -; V: TRBV6-1; D: TRBD1; J: TRBJ2-5; DNA: TGTGCCAGCAGCCCTTCGGGGACAGGGGCTCAAGAGACCCAGTACTTC; CDR3: CASSPSGTGAQETQYF
size: few; V: TRBV29-1; D: -; J: TRBJ2-7; DNA: TGCAGCGTTGAAGACTTAGCGTACGAGCAGTACTTC; CDR3: CSVEDLAYEQYF
size: -; V: TRBV4-1; D: -; J: TRBJ2-5; DNA: TGCGCCAGCAGCCAAGCAACTCCGGGAGAGACCCAGTACTTC; CDR3: CASSQATPGETQYF
size: few; V: TRBV29-1; D: -; J: TRBJ2-7; DNA: TGCAGCGTTGTTGGCAGGGATCCCGAGCAGTACTTC; CDR3: CSVVGRDPEQYF
size: few; V: TRBV28; D: TRBD1; J: TRBJ2-1; DNA: TGTGCCAGCAGCCTTGACAGGGAAACCTACAATGAGCAGTTCTTC; CDR3: CASSLDRETYNEQFF
size: few; V: TRBV12-3/TRBV12-4; D: -; J: TRBJ2-5; DNA: TGTGCCAGCGGACCCGGGACCCAACAAGAGACCCAGTACTTC; CDR3: CASGPGTQQETQYF
size: few; V: TRBV24-1; D: -; J: TRBJ2-1; DNA: TGTGCCACCAGTGACGGGGGACACAATGAGCAGTTCTTC; CDR3: CATSDGGHNEQFF
size: -; V: TRBV20-1; D: -; J: TRBJ2-5; DNA: TGCAGTGCTAGACTCCGGGGGGCGGTAGAGGAGACCCAGTACTTC; CDR3: CSARLRGAVEETQYF
size: -; V: TRBV13; D: TRBD2; J: TRBJ2-1; DNA: TGTGCCAGCAGCCCCCGACTAGCAGAAGAGCAGTTCTTC; CDR3: CASSPRLAEEQFF
size: few; V: TRBV12-3/TRBV12-4; D: TRBD2; J: TRBJ2-5; DNA: TGTGCCAGCAGTTTTGTGGGACTAGCGGGGTCCTTTTTCCCCAGGGACTTC; CDR3: CASSFVGLAGSFFPRDF
size: -; V: TRBV3-1; D: TRBD1; J: TRBJ2-1; DNA: TGTGCCAGCAGCCAAGATCTGGGGCAGGGGGCCTACAATGAGCAGTTCTTC; CDR3: CASSQDLGQGAYNEQFF
size: -; V: TRBV7-9; D: -; J: TRBJ2-2; DNA: TGTGCCAGCAGCCCAATCCCGAACACCGGGGAGCTGTTTTTT; CDR3: CASSPIPNTGELFF
size: many; V: TRBV29-1; D: -; J: TRBJ2-7; DNA: TGCAGCGTTGGGTGGCCTCCCTACGAGCAGTACTTC; CDR3: CSVGWPPYEQYF
size: -; V: TRBV6-5; D: -; J: TRBJ2-2; DNA: TGTGCCAGCAGTTACACAGGTGACACCGGGGAGCTGTTTTTT; CDR3: CASSYTGDTGELFF
size: few; V: TRBV10-2; D: TRBD1; J: TRBJ2-7; DNA: TGCGCCACTACTACAGGGGAATCCTACGAGCAGTACTTC; CDR3: CATTTGESYEQYF
size: few; V: TRBV11-2; D: -; J: TRBJ2-1; DNA: TGTGCCAGCAGCTCCCCTCCCGCGAATATCTACAATGAGCAGTTCTTC; CDR3: CASSSPPANIYNEQFF
size: -; V: TRBV7-9; D: TRBD1; J: TRBJ2-1; DNA: TGTGCCAGCAGCTTACCCCTGGACAGGGACAATGAGCAGATCTTC; CDR3: CASSLPLDRDNEQIF
size: few; V: TRBV4-2; D: TRBD2; J: TRBJ2-3; DNA: TGTGCCAGCAGCCAAGGCGGGGGGACGACAGATACGCAGTATTTT; CDR3: CASSQGGGTTDTQYF
size: -; V: TRBV7-9; D: -; J: TRBJ1-1; DNA: TGTGCCAGCAGCTTAGGTGTAGGGATGAACACTGAAGCTTTCTTT; CDR3: CASSLGVGMNTEAFF
size: -; V: TRBV4-2; D: -; J: TRBJ2-3; DNA: TGTGCCAGCAGCCAATACTCATTTGACGATACGCAGTATTTT; CDR3: CASSQYSFDDTQYF
size: few; V: TRBV7-9; D: TRBD1; J: TRBJ2-5; DNA: TGTGCCAGCAGCGCGCACAGGGGGCAGTGGGAGACCCAGTACTTC; CDR3: CASSAHRGQWETQYF
size: few; V: TRBV4-1; D: TRBD2; J: TRBJ2-2; DNA: TGCGCCAGCAGCTGGGGGGGATCTGGGGAGCTGTTTTTT; CDR3: CASSWGGSGELFF
size: -; V: TRBV12-3/TRBV12-4; D: -; J: TRBJ2-1; DNA: TGTGCCAGCAGGGGACCTCTCCAGAGCTCCTACAATGAGCAGTTCTTC; CDR3: CASRGPLQSSYNEQFF
size: few; V: TRBV9; D: -; J: TRBJ2-7; DNA: TGTGCCAGCAGCCCATCGGGCAGAGCCTACGAGCAGTACTTC; CDR3: CASSPSGRAYEQYF
size: few; V: TRBV3-1; D: -; J: TRBJ2-7; DNA: TGTGCCAGCAGCCCCTCACCTACAGGGTCCAATTACTACGAGCAGTACTTC; CDR3: CASSPSPTGSNYYEQYF
size: -; V: TRBV3-1; D: -; J: TRBJ2-7; DNA: TGTGCCAGCAGCCAAGAGTTGGGCGTGATTGAGCAGTACTTC; CDR3: CASSQELGVIEQYF
size: few; V: TRBV30; D: TRBD1; J: TRBJ2-1; DNA: TGTGCCTGGGACCCCGGGACAGGGCACAATGAGCAGTTCTTC; CDR3: CAWDPGTGHNEQFF
size: -; V: TRBV9; D: -; J: TRBJ2-7; DNA: TGTGCCAGCAGCGTAGCTCTAGCGCCTAACTCCTACGAGCAGTACTTC; CDR3: CASSVALAPNSYEQYF
size: few; V: TRBV11-2; D: TRBD2; J: TRBJ2-3; DNA: TGTGCCAGCAGCAGGGGACTAGCGGAAAACACAGATACGCAGTATTTT; CDR3: CASSRGLAENTDTQYF
size: -; V: TRBV2; D: -; J: TRBJ2-7; DNA: TGTGCCAGCAGTGAAGCGGGGTCGGTTGGGTCTATCGAGCAGTACTTC; CDR3: CASSEAGSVGSIEQYF
size: few; V: TRBV29-1; D: TRBD1; J: TRBJ2-2; DNA: TGCAGCGTTGAGACCAGGACAGGCACCGGGGAGCTGTTTTTT; CDR3: CSVETRTGTGELFF
size: few; V: TRBV27; D: -; J: TRBJ2-7; DNA: TGTGCCAGCAGTTTGGGATGGTCGGGGGAGCAGTACTTC; CDR3: CASSLGWSGEQYF
size: -; V: TRBV20-1; D: -; J: TRBJ1-3; DNA: TGCAGTGCTAGAGACACAGCGATCTCTGGAAACACCATATATTTT; CDR3: CSARDTAISGNTIYF
size: -; V: TRBV12-3/TRBV12-4; D: -; J: TRBJ2-1; DNA: TGTGCCAGCAGTTCCCCGGACGCTTTCAATGAGCAGTTCTTC; CDR3: CASSSPDAFNEQFF
size: -; V: TRBV7-8; D: -; J: TRBJ2-2; DNA: TGTGCCAGCAGCTTAGCAGGGGGAGAGGGCGGGGAGCTGTTTTTT; CDR3: CASSLAGGEGGELFF
size: few; V: TRBV29-1; D: -; J: TRBJ2-7; DNA: TGCAGCGTTGAAGAGAGGGGGCGGGGAAGCTACGAGCAGTACTTC; CDR3: CSVEERGRGSYEQYF
size: few; V: TRBV25-1; D: -; J: TRBJ2-3; DNA: TGTGCCAGCAGCGAACAGCTTCGGGAGGATACGCAGTATTTT; CDR3: CASSEQLREDTQYF
size: -; V: TRBV28; D: TRBD2; J: TRBJ2-3; DNA: TGTGCCAGCTGGGGAGGGTGGGAGGATACGCAGTATTTT; CDR3: CASWGGWEDTQYF
size: -; V: TRBV4-1; D: -; J: TRBJ2-5; DNA: TGCGCCAGCAGCCAAAACTACGATACAGAGTCGGAGACCCAGTACTTC; CDR3: CASSQNYDTESETQYF
size: -; V: TRBV11-2; D: -; J: TRBJ2-1; DNA: TGTGCCAGCAGCTTAGAGATGGGGAATGAGCAGTTCTTC; CDR3: CASSLEMGNEQFF
size: few; V: TRBV4-2; D: TRBD2; J: TRBJ2-2; DNA: TGTGCCAGCACCTCCAGTCTAGCGGGGGGGCCTAACACCGGGGAGCTGTTTTTT; CDR3: CASTSSLAGGPNTGELFF
size: -; V: TRBV5-1; D: -; J: TRBJ2-7; DNA: TGCGCCAGCAGCGCGGGACCTTACTACGAGCAGTACTTC; CDR3: CASSAGPYYEQYF
size: few; V: TRBV7-3; D: -; J: TRBJ2-7; DNA: TGTGCCAGCAGCTTAAACCCGGCCTACGAGCAGTACTTC; CDR3: CASSLNPAYEQYF
size: few; V: TRBV4-1; D: TRBD2; J: TRBJ2-7; DNA: TGCGCCAGCAGCCAAGAGGCGGGAGAGTCCTACGAGCAGTACTTC; CDR3: CASSQEAGESYEQYF
size: -; V: TRBV12-3/TRBV12-4; D: TRBD2; J: TRBJ2-1; DNA: TGTGCCAGCAGCCTCATAGCGGGGGGGCCGTTGGATGAGCAGTTCTTC; CDR3: CASSLIAGGPLDEQFF